This TCR beta chain appears in the sequencing data of a study of blood T cells in healthy people across ages. A second PCR of roughly 7 to 11 cycles used a sample-barcoded 5' primer and a J-beta primer mix. Every single cDNA molecule received a tag from a template-switch adaptor with 12 random nucleotides. Paired-end reads containing CDR3 totaled no fewer than 3 million for each sample. TCRdb processed the 5' RACE reads anew with MiXCR; each CDR3 protein has one entry. The top ten clones hold 25% to 35% of a sample with fewer than 900,000 distinct CDR3 sequences, approximately 50% of them seen once. General study points: The percentage of naive T cells correlated strongly with TCR beta diversity.

A remark on this clonotype: Its cognate antigen is unknown.

Sequencing was carried out using blood. The TCR comes from a woman aged 55-69 years in good health.

For the CDR3, the DNA is TGTGCCAGCAGCTTAGGGCGGATCAATTCACCCCTCCACTTT. It is translated as CASSLGRINSPLHF. The chain combines TRBV11-2 with TRBJ1-6; D is uncertain. There are 14 residues in the CDR3. Trimming stripped 1 base from V and 7 bases from J, with 8 bases between. CDR1 is SGHAT, CDR2 FQNNGV, per germline.